The present entry profiles one T cell receptor (beta chain) with its context. What it recognizes is unknown. The sort gate was single viable CD3+CD4+CD8-CD45RO+ cells for memory CD4+ T cells. Positive selection with CD4 microbeads enriched total CD4+ T cells. Clones were sequenced by immunoSEQ multiplex PCR, and TCRdb holds only the in-frame ones, with some missing. Counted here are around 88,000 clones, 80% occurring once; the ten biggest clones make up about 3.5%. The entry originates in a study of memory CD4+ T cells and cytomegalovirus serostatus. Study as a whole: Healthy Belgian adult donors included about 10 CMV-positive and 24 CMV-negative people. The study, taken as a whole, reports: About 40% of the roughly 160 known CMV-associated TCRbeta sequences appeared in CD4+ memory. Suggested: most of the CMV-linked TCR signature lies in CD4+ memory cells.

This TCR came from an adult in good health and CMV-seropositive. The source material was memory CD4+ T cells from blood.

The CDR3 DNA reads as TGCGCCAGCAGTCCTCCCCCTCGGGGGGACAGGGGGACCTACGAGCAGTACTTC. This sequence encodes CASSPPPRGDRGTYEQYF. V usage is TRBV5-1 and J usage is TRBJ2-7; TRBD1 matches 11 bases. There are 18 residues in the CDR3. The germline CDR1 and CDR2 sequences are SGHRS and YFSETQ. V shed 5 bases and J 2 bases; nucleotides not matched to a gene: 15.